Presented here are 27 T cell receptor beta chains from one specimen sequenced in a study of cytomegalovirus exposure and HLA in healthy donors (dated by TCRdb to about 2017). Receptors were amplified or captured by the immunoSEQ multiplex PCR assay. The multiplex PCR relied on a mix of 60 forward primers for TCR Vbeta segments and 13 reverse primers for TCR Jbeta segments. TCRdb limited this immuneACCESS table to in-frame rearrangements with V and J called. A share of clones is missing; checked studies link under half to unresolved V genes, and the rest is unexplained. For this sample, the table gives tens of thousands of clones. The ten largest clones capture roughly 4% of the sample. Sequenced input: PBMCs. The receptors were gathered from a male donor in good health and CMV-seronegative.

The chain has TRBV19 and TRBJ2-7; 7 positions agree with TRBD2. The CDR3 consists of 14 residues. V lost 5 bases, J lost 4 bases, and 8 bases stayed unmatched. CDR1 LNHDA and CDR2 SQIVND come from the germline V gene (reference sequence). In nucleotides, the CDR3 is TGTGCCAGTAGTCCCGCGGGGGTCGGTTACGAGCAGTACTTC. Its translation: CASSPAGVGYEQYF. Full variable domain (rest looked up from reference TRBV19 and TRBJ2-7): DGGITQSPKYLFRKEGQNVTLSCEQNLNHDAMYWYRQDPGQGLRLIYYSQIVNDFQKGDIAEGYSVSREKKESFPLTVTSAQKNPTAFYLCASSPAGVGYEQYFGPGTRLTVT.

The chain couples TRBV2 to TRBJ1-2, with D unclear. V gave up 3 bases and J gave up 0 bases, with 8 bases separating them. Germline V CDR1 and CDR2: SNHLY, FYNNEI. The CDR3 extends over 14 amino acids. The CDR3 bases are TGTGCCAGCAGTGAGGGCATCCCTAACTATGGCTACACCTTC. Protein: CASSEGIPNYGYTF. Using reference TRBV2 and TRBJ1-2 for the parts outside the CDR3, the full variable domain is EPEVTQTPSHQVTQMGQEVILRCVPISNHLYFYWYRQILGQKVEFLVSFYNNEISEKSEIFDDQFSVERPDGSNFTLKIRSTKLEDSAMYFCASSEGIPNYGYTFGSGTRLTVV.

V gene TRBV2 combines with J gene TRBJ2-7, with 8 positions matching TRBD2. Germline CDR1 SNHLY, CDR2 FYNNEI. This CDR3 comprises 15 residues. Germline trimming cut 6 bases from V and 5 bases from J; bases unmatched to any gene: 12. CDR3 DNA: TGTGCCAGCAGCTCTCTCGGGAGGGCCTTGGACGAGCAGTACTTC. Residues: CASSSLGRALDEQYF.

Details on this clone: Within the sample, other DNA sequences also encode this same CDR3. CDR3 amino acids: CASSFFPRGREGTQYF. The CDR3 DNA sequence: TGTGCCAGCAGCTTCTTCCCGCGCGGAAGGGAGGGGACCCAGTACTTC. This chain connects TRBV7-6 to TRBJ2-5, with 7 bases aligning to TRBD2. The CDR3 has 16 residues. Germline assignment: CDR1 SGHVS and CDR2 FNYEAQ. V lost 3 bases to trimming and J lost 7 bases; unmatched junction nucleotides: 14.

The chain employs TRBV28 and TRBJ1-5; tentative D call: TRBD1 (5 bases). The germline V and J ends were trimmed by 3 bases and 4 bases, with 10 bases remaining between them. Germline V gives CDR1 MDHEN, CDR2 SYDVKM. The CDR3 spans 14 residues. The CDR3 spells CASSFGAGNQPQHF. CDR3 in DNA: TGTGCCAGCAGTTTTGGAGCAGGGAATCAGCCCCAGCATTTT.

The CDR3: CASSPGRDGEQYF. The CDR3 DNA is TGTGCCAGCTCACCAGGACGCGACGGGGAGCAGTACTTC. The chain links TRBV18 to TRBJ2-5; D perhaps matches TRBD2 (5 bases). Germline CDR1 KGHSH, CDR2 LQKENI. Between the trimmed V and J ends, which lost 2 bases and 11 bases, there was a span of 15 bases. CDR3 length: 13 residues.

The chain recombines TRBV28 with TRBJ2-7; 8 nucleotides match TRBD1. The CDR3 has 15 residues. Germline trimming cut 3 bases from V and 3 bases from J; bases unmatched to any gene: 7. Germline assignment: CDR1 MDHEN and CDR2 SYDVKM. As DNA, the CDR3 is TGTGCCAGCAGTTTGGGCGGACAGGGTGGCTACGAGCAGTACTTC. Translating gives CASSLGGQGGYEQYF.

This chain uses TRBV7-2 with TRBJ2-2; TRBD2 matches 9 bases. CDR1 is SGHTA and CDR2 is FQGNSA in the germline V gene. J was trimmed by 4 bases and V by 5 bases; bases with no gene match: 8. The CDR3 has 16 amino acids. The DNA of the CDR3 is TGTGCCAGCAGCAAGGACCCAGCGGGAGGCACCGGGGAGCTGTTTTTT. This gives the protein CASSKDPAGGTGELFF.

V gene TRBV7-2 combines with J gene TRBJ1-1; tentatively, D is TRBD1 (5 bases). The germline CDR1 and CDR2 sequences are SGHTA and FQGNSA. V lost 5 bases and J lost 0, with 13 bases in between. This CDR3 has 15 amino acids. This chain's CDR3 is CASSLGLSMNTEAFF. CDR3 sequence (DNA): TGTGCCAGCAGCCTGGGGCTTTCCATGAACACTGAAGCTTTCTTT.

This sequence joins TRBV27 and TRBJ2-7; D ambiguous. The germline V gene encodes CDR1 MNHEY and CDR2 SMNVEV (reference sequence). V shed 2 bases and J shed 0 bases, with 8 bases lying between them. This CDR3 comprises 14 residues. In DNA form, the CDR3 reads TGTGCCAGCAGTTTAACACAGAACTCCTACGAGCAGTACTTC. Translation gives CASSLTQNSYEQYF.

J is TRBJ2-1 and V is TRBV4-2, with 7 bases that match TRBD2. Per the germline V gene, CDR1 is LGHNA and CDR2 is YNFKEQ. This CDR3 region has 15 residues. After removal of 4 bases from V and 5 bases from J, the junction contained 8 bases not matched to a gene. CDR3 in amino acids: CASSPAGGGDNEQFF. The CDR3 DNA reads as TGTGCCAGCAGCCCCGCGGGCGGGGGTGACAATGAGCAGTTCTTC.

The rearrangement uses TRBV11-3 and TRBJ2-2; no reliable D call. This CDR3 has 13 amino acids. The V end was cut by 1 base, the J end by 5 bases, with 5 bases between. From germline, CDR1 is SGHNT and CDR2 YENEEA. The CDR3 loop is CASSLVETGELFF. CDR3 nucleotide sequence: TGTGCCAGCAGCTTAGTTGAGACCGGGGAGCTGTTTTTT.

V is TRBV2 and J is TRBJ2-7, with D unclear. The germline CDR1 and CDR2 sequences are SNHLY and FYNNEI. The CDR3 spans 13 residues. V was cut by 5 bases and J by 3 bases, with 11 bases left in between. The CDR3 here is CASSITRFYEQYF. The CDR3 DNA follows: TGTGCCAGCAGTATAACTCGATTCTACGAGCAGTACTTC.

The V and J genes are TRBV6-1 and TRBJ1-2, with unresolved D. V dropped 4 bases and J dropped 5 bases, with 5 bases sitting between them. The CDR3 loop spans 11 amino acids. CDR1 is MNHNS and CDR2 is SASEGT in the germline V gene. CDR3 amino acids: CASSGSYGYTF. DNA for the CDR3: TGTGCCAGCAGTGGTAGTTATGGCTACACCTTC.

The chain couples TRBV13 to TRBJ2-7; D possibly corresponds to TRBD1 (8 bases). Per the germline V gene, CDR1 is PRHDT and CDR2 is FYEKMQ (reference sequence). This CDR3 comprises 20 residues. The germline V and J ends were trimmed by 5 bases and 0 bases, with 29 bases remaining between them. The CDR3 spells CASSHLGTGFERGDSYEQYF. The CDR3 region has the DNA TGTGCCAGCAGCCATTTAGGGACAGGTTTTGAACGGGGGGACTCCTACGAGCAGTACTTC.

This chain uses TRBV29-1 with TRBJ2-1, with 11 nucleotides matching TRBD2. This CDR3 is built from 18 residues. Trimming took 1 base from V and 0 from J; bases not matched to a gene: 8. Germline CDR1 is SQVTM and CDR2 is ANQGSEA. CDR3: CSVEGIAGGLSSYNEQFF. CDR3 nucleotide sequence: TGCAGCGTTGAAGGGATAGCGGGAGGGCTCAGCTCCTACAATGAGCAGTTCTTC.

The gene calls are TRBV12-5 and TRBJ2-5; possible D gene TRBD2, 5 bases. Trimming pared 7 bases from V and 2 bases from J, leaving 11 bases between. The CDR3 contains 13 residues. From germline, CDR1 is LGHNT and CDR2 FRNRAP. CDR3 residues: CASARELQETQYF. The CDR3 DNA sequence: TGTGCTAGTGCCCGGGAACTGCAAGAGACCCAGTACTTC.

The chain couples TRBV5-1 to TRBJ1-2; tentative D call: TRBD1 (5 bases). Trimming took 5 bases from V and 2 from J, leaving 13 bases between them. Per the germline V gene, CDR1 is SGHRS and CDR2 is YFSETQ. There are 14 residues in the CDR3. Here the CDR3 reads CASRGGNQNYGYTF. The CDR3 DNA is TGCGCCAGCAGGGGGGGAAATCAGAACTATGGCTACACCTTC.

CDR3: CASSLDRTPGDYGYTF. The CDR3 DNA reads as TGCGCCAGCAGCTTGGACAGGACCCCGGGGGACTATGGCTACACCTTC. J is TRBJ1-2 and V is TRBV5-1; D may be TRBD1 (5 bases). CDR3 length: 16 residues. V shed 0 bases and J shed 3 bases, with 15 bases lying between them. Germline CDR1 reads SGHRS; CDR2 reads YFSETQ.

This chain joins TRBV5-1 and TRBJ2-2; 8 nucleotides line up with TRBD1. The CDR3 has 15 amino acids. V shed 4 bases and J 5 bases; nucleotides not matched to a gene: 7. The germline V gene has CDR1 SGHRS and CDR2 YFSETQ. The CDR3 loop is CASSEDRVRTGELFF. The CDR3 bases are TGCGCCAGCAGCGAGGACAGGGTGCGTACCGGGGAGCTGTTTTTT.

The chain's CDR3 is CASSARGSSDGELFF. Here the CDR3 DNA reads TGTGCCAGCAGCGCCAGGGGGTCGAGTGACGGGGAGCTGTTTTTT. The V and J genes are TRBV9 and TRBJ2-2; 7 positions agree with TRBD1. Germline CDR1 SGDLS, CDR2 YYNGEE. This CDR3 spans 15 amino acids. With 3 bases clipped from V and 7 bases from J, the junction kept 9 bases outside the gene matches.

CDR3 coding DNA: TGCGCCAGCAGCTTCACTAGCGGGCCGAACACCGGGGAGCTGTTTTTT. This gives the protein CASSFTSGPNTGELFF. This chain joins TRBV5-1 and TRBJ2-2; 9 positions match TRBD2. CDR1 SGHRS and CDR2 YFSETQ come from the germline V gene. This CDR3 has 16 residues. J was trimmed by 0 bases and V by 2 bases; bases with no gene match: 2.

The J gene is TRBJ2-7, the V gene TRBV28; 9 bases align to TRBD2. The V segment lost 6 bases and the J segment 3 bases; nucleotides outside the gene matches: 9. CDR1 and CDR2 from the germline V gene are MDHEN and SYDVKM. The CDR3 loop spans 15 amino acids. In DNA, the CDR3 is TGTGCCAGCAGAACCGGACTAGCGTACGGCTACGAGCAGTACTTC. This codes for CASRTGLAYGYEQYF.

This sequence joins TRBV30 and TRBJ1-4; 8 bases match TRBD1. This CDR3 has 16 residues. CDR1 is GTSNPN, CDR2 SVGIG, per germline (reference sequence). With 2 bases clipped from V and 4 bases from J, the junction kept 9 bases outside the gene matches. The CDR3 region is CAWSFSDRVRNEKLFF. The CDR3 nucleotides read TGTGCCTGGAGTTTCTCGGACAGGGTTCGTAATGAAAAACTGTTTTTT.

As to this clone: The junction and the germline gene differ at one end; a read error may be behind it. The rearrangement uses TRBV7-2 and TRBJ1-5; 9 bases line up with TRBD1. Germline lookup yields CDR1 SGHTA and CDR2 FQGNSA. The CDR3 spans 17 residues. The CDR3 DNA reads TGTGCCAGCAGCGTAGCTACAGGGGGCTTGAGCAATCAGCCCCAGCATTTT. Residues: CASSVATGGLSNQPQHF.

The gene calls are TRBV19 and TRBJ2-1, with 9 bases fitting TRBD2. CDR1 is LNHDA and CDR2 is SQIVND in the germline V gene (reference sequence). The CDR3 is 15 residues long. The V segment lost 5 bases and the J segment 2 bases; nucleotides outside the gene matches: 4. CDR3 loop: CASSPSGEPYNEQFF. DNA for the CDR3: TGTGCCAGTAGTCCTAGCGGGGAGCCCTACAATGAGCAGTTCTTC.

V usage is TRBV28 and J usage is TRBJ1-6, with unresolved D. Trimming stripped 6 bases from V and 9 bases from J, with 21 bases between. Germline-derived CDR1 and CDR2 are MDHEN and SYDVKM. This CDR3 is built from 16 residues. CDR3 amino acids: CASSTSGRLLGSPLHF. CDR3 DNA sequence: TGTGCCAGCAGCACCTCGGGGAGACTTCTCGGTTCACCCCTCCACTTT.